The rows below give T cell receptor beta chains drawn from one sample of a study of cytomegalovirus exposure and HLA in healthy donors. Assay used: immunoSEQ multiplex PCR; TCRdb lists only in-frame clones, some missing. The sample's table shows over 100,000 clones. The sample was PBMCs. The receptor source for this set is a man aged 40-49 years in good health and CMV-seropositive. Both conserved end residues are part of each CDR3. The D gene is left open where the match is weak.

v_gene: TRBV5-1
j_gene: TRBJ2-1
d_gene: TRBD2
CDR3aa: CASSLEASGSYNEQFF
CDR3nt: TGCGCCAGCAGCTTGGAGGCTAGCGGATCCTACAATGAGCAGTTCTTC

v_gene: TRBV4-1
j_gene: TRBJ2-3
d_gene: NA
CDR3aa: CASSQVSQDTQYF
CDR3nt: TGCGCCAGCAGCCAAGTATCCCAGGATACGCAGTATTTT

v_gene: TRBV19
j_gene: TRBJ1-5
d_gene: NA
CDR3aa: CASSIDYRSWQPQHF
CDR3nt: TGTGCCAGTAGTATAGACTACAGGAGTTGGCAGCCCCAGCATTTT

v_gene: TRBV19
j_gene: TRBJ1-5
d_gene: TRBD1
CDR3aa: CASSTRGGVGNQPQHF
CDR3nt: TGTGCCAGTAGTACTCGAGGGGGCGTGGGCAATCAGCCCCAGCATTTT

v_gene: TRBV4-1
j_gene: TRBJ2-1
d_gene: TRBD2
CDR3aa: CASSPTSGGTSSYNEQFF
CDR3nt: TGCGCCAGCAGCCCCACTAGCGGGGGAACAAGCTCCTACAATGAGCAGTTCTTC

v_gene: TRBV4-2
j_gene: TRBJ2-1
d_gene: TRBD2
CDR3aa: CASSRGRDNEQFF
CDR3nt: TGTGCCAGCAGCCGAGGGAGGGACAATGAGCAGTTCTTC

v_gene: TRBV6-1
j_gene: TRBJ2-7
d_gene: NA
CDR3aa: CASDTGYEQYF
CDR3nt: TGTGCCAGCGATACAGGCTACGAGCAGTACTTC

v_gene: TRBV9
j_gene: TRBJ2-7
d_gene: TRBD2
CDR3aa: CASSTGAGVMYEQYF
CDR3nt: TGTGCCAGCAGCACAGGCGCGGGAGTGATGTACGAGCAGTACTTC

v_gene: TRBV11-1
j_gene: TRBJ2-1
d_gene: TRBD2
CDR3aa: CASSLARGGPYNEQFF
CDR3nt: TGTGCCAGCAGCTTAGCGCGGGGGGGGCCCTACAATGAGCAGTTCTTC

v_gene: TRBV28
j_gene: TRBJ2-1
d_gene: TRBD1
CDR3aa: CASRPGQGAGYEQFF
CDR3nt: TGTGCCAGCAGGCCGGGACAGGGGGCTGGCTATGAGCAGTTCTTC

v_gene: TRBV11-2
j_gene: TRBJ2-5
d_gene: NA
CDR3aa: CASSPTAGGETQYF
CDR3nt: TGTGCCAGCAGTCCAACTGCGGGTGGGGAGACCCAGTACTTC

v_gene: TRBV7-9
j_gene: TRBJ2-3
d_gene: TRBD2
CDR3aa: CASWRESTDTQYF
CDR3nt: TGTGCCAGCTGGCGGGAGAGCACAGATACGCAGTATTTT

v_gene: TRBV11-2
j_gene: TRBJ1-2
d_gene: TRBD1
CDR3aa: CASSPQTGDGYTF
CDR3nt: TGTGCCAGCAGCCCTCAGACAGGGGATGGCTACACCTTC

v_gene: TRBV7-2
j_gene: TRBJ2-6
d_gene: TRBD1
CDR3aa: CASSKGTGRANVLTF
CDR3nt: TGTGCCAGCAGCAAAGGGACAGGGAGGGCCAACGTCCTGACTTTC

v_gene: TRBV9
j_gene: TRBJ1-1
d_gene: NA
CDR3aa: CASSVGLTGGGNTEAFF
CDR3nt: TGTGCCAGCAGCGTAGGCTTAACGGGCGGAGGAAACACTGAAGCTTTCTTT

v_gene: TRBV5-4
j_gene: TRBJ2-7
d_gene: TRBD1
CDR3aa: CASSAGGFPPYEQYF
CDR3nt: TGTGCCAGCAGCGCAGGGGGCTTCCCTCCCTACGAGCAGTACTTC

v_gene: TRBV7-2
j_gene: TRBJ2-7
d_gene: TRBD1
CDR3aa: CASSPQGVLYYEQYF
CDR3nt: TGTGCCAGCAGCCCCCAGGGGGTACTCTACTACGAGCAGTACTTC

v_gene: TRBV6-6
j_gene: TRBJ2-5
d_gene: TRBD1
CDR3aa: CASRGQGQETQYF
CDR3nt: TGTGCCAGCAGGGGACAGGGACAAGAGACCCAGTACTTC

v_gene: TRBV5-1
j_gene: TRBJ2-7
d_gene: NA
CDR3aa: CASSLEYGTYEQYF
CDR3nt: TGCGCCAGCAGCTTGGAGTACGGGACCTACGAGCAGTACTTC

v_gene: TRBV11-3
j_gene: TRBJ2-1
d_gene: TRBD2
CDR3aa: CASSSPSGRSNEQFF
CDR3nt: TGTGCCAGCAGCAGTCCTAGCGGGAGGTCGAATGAGCAGTTCTTC

v_gene: TRBV25-1
j_gene: TRBJ2-7
d_gene: TRBD2
CDR3aa: CASRSGTSGRALQSEQYF
CDR3nt: TGTGCCAGCAGGTCCGGGACTAGCGGGAGGGCCCTCCAAAGCGAGCAGTACTTC

v_gene: TRBV9
j_gene: TRBJ2-5
d_gene: TRBD2
CDR3aa: CASSGNGLAGEGGVRETQYF
CDR3nt: TGTGCCAGCAGCGGAAATGGACTAGCGGGAGAAGGTGGAGTTCGAGAGACCCAGTACTTC

v_gene: TRBV25-1
j_gene: TRBJ1-1
d_gene: TRBD1
CDR3aa: CASRTTGGVREAFF
CDR3nt: TGTGCCAGCAGGACAACAGGGGGCGTTCGCGAAGCTTTCTTT

v_gene: TRBV7-2
j_gene: TRBJ2-1
d_gene: NA
CDR3aa: CASGALGRNEQFF
CDR3nt: TGTGCCAGCGGCGCTTTGGGGCGGAATGAGCAGTTCTTC

v_gene: TRBV2
j_gene: TRBJ2-5
d_gene: TRBD2
CDR3aa: CASSTQTSPMTQETQYF
CDR3nt: TGTGCCAGCAGTACCCAGACTAGCCCAATGACACAAGAGACCCAGTACTTC

v_gene: TRBV27
j_gene: TRBJ2-2
d_gene: NA
CDR3aa: CASSLLGAWTGELFF
CDR3nt: TGTGCCAGCAGTTTACTGGGGGCGTGGACCGGGGAGCTGTTTTTT

v_gene: TRBV7-6
j_gene: TRBJ2-1
d_gene: TRBD2
CDR3aa: CASNQGLAGVHEQFF
CDR3nt: TGTGCCAGCAACCAGGGACTAGCGGGAGTCCATGAGCAGTTCTTC

v_gene: TRBV4-1
j_gene: TRBJ2-5
d_gene: TRBD1
CDR3aa: CASSQGQGARETQYF
CDR3nt: TGCGCCAGCAGCCAAGGGCAGGGGGCCAGGGAGACCCAGTACTTC

v_gene: TRBV14
j_gene: TRBJ2-3
d_gene: TRBD2
CDR3aa: CASSQSSGADTQYF
CDR3nt: TGTGCCAGCAGCCAGTCTAGCGGGGCAGATACGCAGTATTTT

v_gene: TRBV5-1
j_gene: TRBJ2-1
d_gene: NA
CDR3aa: CASSLIGGNYNEQFF
CDR3nt: TGCGCCAGCAGCTTAATCGGGGGTAACTACAATGAGCAGTTCTTC

v_gene: TRBV27
j_gene: TRBJ2-5
d_gene: NA
CDR3aa: CASSFGARETQYF
CDR3nt: TGTGCCAGCAGTTTTGGGGCGCGGGAGACCCAGTACTTC

v_gene: TRBV5-4
j_gene: TRBJ2-2
d_gene: NA
CDR3aa: CASRDGTYLGTPSNTGELFF
CDR3nt: TGTGCCAGCAGGGATGGGACTTATTTGGGCACCCCATCGAACACCGGGGAGCTGTTTTTT

v_gene: TRBV7-2
j_gene: TRBJ2-1
d_gene: NA
CDR3aa: CASSLVQTSGFEQFF
CDR3nt: TGTGCCAGCAGCTTAGTGCAGACGAGCGGTTTTGAGCAGTTCTTC

v_gene: TRBV19
j_gene: TRBJ2-1
d_gene: NA
CDR3aa: CASSIGERNEQFF
CDR3nt: TGTGCCAGTAGTATAGGGGAGAGAAATGAGCAGTTCTTC

v_gene: TRBV6-5
j_gene: TRBJ2-3
d_gene: NA
CDR3aa: CASSYSGPFATDTQYF
CDR3nt: TGTGCCAGCAGTTACTCGGGCCCTTTTGCCACAGATACGCAGTATTTT

v_gene: TRBV7-3
j_gene: TRBJ2-2
d_gene: TRBD1
CDR3aa: CASSLLGQMNTGELFF
CDR3nt: TGTGCCAGCAGCTTATTGGGACAGATGAACACCGGGGAGCTGTTTTTT

v_gene: TRBV19
j_gene: TRBJ2-5
d_gene: TRBD1
CDR3aa: CASRNRGKETQYF
CDR3nt: TGTGCCAGTAGAAACAGGGGAAAAGAGACCCAGTACTTC

v_gene: TRBV9
j_gene: TRBJ2-5
d_gene: TRBD2
CDR3aa: CASSVEAGGRETQYF
CDR3nt: TGTGCCAGCAGCGTAGAAGCGGGAGGGCGGGAGACCCAGTACTTC

v_gene: TRBV7-2
j_gene: TRBJ2-7
d_gene: NA
CDR3aa: CASSPAGAREQYF
CDR3nt: TGTGCCAGCAGCCCCGCGGGGGCGAGGGAGCAGTACTTC

v_gene: TRBV5-1
j_gene: TRBJ1-2
d_gene: TRBD1
CDR3aa: CASSLDETGFPYGYTF
CDR3nt: TGCGCCAGCAGCTTGGACGAGACAGGGTTCCCCTATGGCTACACCTTC

v_gene: TRBV30
j_gene: TRBJ1-6
d_gene: NA
CDR3aa: CAWSDSGDSPLHF
CDR3nt: TGTGCCTGGAGCGACAGTGGGGATTCACCCCTCCACTTT

v_gene: TRBV7-9
j_gene: TRBJ2-3
d_gene: NA
CDR3aa: CASSPSAGLIDTQYF
CDR3nt: TGTGCCAGCAGCCCGAGCGCGGGACTTATAGATACGCAGTATTTT

v_gene: TRBV10-3
j_gene: TRBJ2-7
d_gene: TRBD2
CDR3aa: CAISDVAGGEQYF
CDR3nt: TGTGCCATCAGTGATGTAGCGGGAGGGGAGCAGTACTTC

v_gene: TRBV2
j_gene: TRBJ2-3
d_gene: NA
CDR3aa: CAIRPDYTESTDTQYF
CDR3nt: TGTGCCATCAGGCCCGACTACACAGAAAGCACAGATACGCAGTATTTT

v_gene: TRBV6-1
j_gene: TRBJ1-2
d_gene: NA
CDR3aa: CASSDRWGDNYGYTF
CDR3nt: TGTGCCAGCAGTGATCGGTGGGGGGATAACTATGGCTACACCTTC